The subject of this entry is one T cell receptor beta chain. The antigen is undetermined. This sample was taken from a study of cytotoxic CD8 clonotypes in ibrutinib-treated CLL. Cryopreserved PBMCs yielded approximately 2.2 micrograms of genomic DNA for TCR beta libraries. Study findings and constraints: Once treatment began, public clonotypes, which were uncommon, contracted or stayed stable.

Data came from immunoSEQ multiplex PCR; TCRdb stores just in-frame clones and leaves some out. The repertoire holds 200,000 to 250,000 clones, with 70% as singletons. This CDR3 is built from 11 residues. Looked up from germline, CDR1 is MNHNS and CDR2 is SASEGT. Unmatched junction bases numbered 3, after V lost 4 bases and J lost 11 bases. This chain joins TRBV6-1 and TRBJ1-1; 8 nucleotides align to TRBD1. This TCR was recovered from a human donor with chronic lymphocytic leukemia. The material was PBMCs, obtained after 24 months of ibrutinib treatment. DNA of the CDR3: TGTGCCAGCAGTGTACAGGGGGAGGCTTTCTTT. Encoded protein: CASSVQGEAFF.